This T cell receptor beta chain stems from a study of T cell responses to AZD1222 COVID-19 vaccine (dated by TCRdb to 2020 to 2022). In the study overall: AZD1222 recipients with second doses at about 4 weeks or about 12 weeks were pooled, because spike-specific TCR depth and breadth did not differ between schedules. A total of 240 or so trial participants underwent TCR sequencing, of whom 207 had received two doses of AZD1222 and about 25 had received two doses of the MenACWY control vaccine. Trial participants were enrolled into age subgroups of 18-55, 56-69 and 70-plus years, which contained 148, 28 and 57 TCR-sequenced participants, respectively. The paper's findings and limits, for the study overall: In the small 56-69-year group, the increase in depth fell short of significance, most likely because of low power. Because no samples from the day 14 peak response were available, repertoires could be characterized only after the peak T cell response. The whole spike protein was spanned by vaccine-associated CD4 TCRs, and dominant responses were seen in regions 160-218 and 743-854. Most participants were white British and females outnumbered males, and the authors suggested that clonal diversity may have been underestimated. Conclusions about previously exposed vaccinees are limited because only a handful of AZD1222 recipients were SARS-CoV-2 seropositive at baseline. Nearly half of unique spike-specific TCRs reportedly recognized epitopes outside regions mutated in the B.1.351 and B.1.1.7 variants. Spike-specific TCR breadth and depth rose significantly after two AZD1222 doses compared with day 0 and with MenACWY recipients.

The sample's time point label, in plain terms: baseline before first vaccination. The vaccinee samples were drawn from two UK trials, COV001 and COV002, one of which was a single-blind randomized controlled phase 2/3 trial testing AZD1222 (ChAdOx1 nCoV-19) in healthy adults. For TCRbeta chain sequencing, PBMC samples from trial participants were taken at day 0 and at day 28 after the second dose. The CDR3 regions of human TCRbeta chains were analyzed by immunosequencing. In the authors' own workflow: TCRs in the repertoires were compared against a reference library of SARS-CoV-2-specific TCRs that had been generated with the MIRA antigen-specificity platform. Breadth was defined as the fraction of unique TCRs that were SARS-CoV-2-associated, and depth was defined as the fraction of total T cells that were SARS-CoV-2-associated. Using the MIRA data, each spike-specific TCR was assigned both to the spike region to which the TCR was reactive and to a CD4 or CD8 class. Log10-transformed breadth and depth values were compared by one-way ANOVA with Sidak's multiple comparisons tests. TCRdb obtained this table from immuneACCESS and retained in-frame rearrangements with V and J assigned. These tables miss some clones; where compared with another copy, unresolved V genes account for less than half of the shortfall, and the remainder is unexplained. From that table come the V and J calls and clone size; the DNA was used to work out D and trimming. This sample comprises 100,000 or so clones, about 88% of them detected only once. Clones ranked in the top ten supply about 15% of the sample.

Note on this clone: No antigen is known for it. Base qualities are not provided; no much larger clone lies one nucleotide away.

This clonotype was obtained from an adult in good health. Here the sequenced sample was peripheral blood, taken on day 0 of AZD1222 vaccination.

CDR3 region: CASSPPGGGLFRAFF. The DNA sequence follows: TGTGCCAGCAGTCCTCCCGGGGGGGGATTGTTTCGAGCTTTCTTT. The chain links TRBV6-5 with TRBJ1-1, and the D gene may be TRBD1, 5 bases matching. The CDR3 holds 15 amino acids from the cysteine to the phenylalanine. Only the CDR3 part of the read is kept: 45 bases, read in frame from the first base. The germline V gene yields MNHEY for CDR1 and SVGAGI for CDR2. The germline ends are 23 bases apart after V is trimmed by 5 bases and J by 10 bases.